This paragraph reports one T cell receptor beta chain. The sample belongs to a study of shared clonotypes between healthy human individuals. Profiling relied on immunoSEQ multiplex PCR, and the TCRdb table lists in-frame clones only, not all of them. The sample contains roughly 2,500,000 clones, approximately 94% of which appear only once. Donors comprised only Caucasian adults living in Nashville, Tennessee. CD45RA-negative memory and CD45RA+ naive subsets were split from the CD4+ cells. Sequenced input: naive CD4+ T cells from PBMCs. The subset was: CD45RA+ positively selected. The receptor comes from a man younger than 35 in good health. Some clones in this sample may be carry-over from other donors' samples.

In DNA, the CDR3 is TGTGCCAGCAGTGATCTGAGCACAGATACGCAGTATTTT. It is translated as CASSDLSTDTQYF. This chain connects TRBV6-1 to TRBJ2-3, with no clear D. V lost 3 bases and J 0 bases, leaving 4 bases between the germline ends. CDR3 size: 13 residues. CDR1 MNHNS and CDR2 SASEGT come from the germline V gene.